Described below is a single T cell receptor (beta chain) sequence and its context. Its antigen remains unidentified. The input was around 530 ng total RNA; TCR beta cDNA was made from it with a constant-region primer. Three nested multiplex PCR rounds of slightly modified ARM-PCR generated TCR beta libraries. TCRdb passed the multiplex PCR reads through MiXCR, listing each CDR3 protein once. The sample lists around 70,000 distinct CDR3 sequences, roughly two thirds seen once, with roughly a quarter in the top ten. The approximately 20-31 mg bulk tissue piece was not sorted before simultaneous RNA and DNA extraction. Chronic HBV infection, which was untreated, was present in the patients. This record comes from a study of tumor-infiltrating lymphocytes in primary liver carcinoma. Regarding the study as a whole: Tumors had a top-250-clone fraction that was significantly higher than blood (p = 0.039). Tumor-adjacent and tumor-blood pairs showed less overlap than tumor region pairs. About 8-25% of top clones, no more, were shared by all five regions.

Sequencing input: liver tumor tissue from sampling region 4. Subset given: tumor region T4, right-lateral pole. The receptor comes from a man between 35 and 55 years old with primary liver carcinoma and hepatitis B virus infection.

Written as DNA, the CDR3 is TGTGCCTGGAGTGTACATGATGTCTCTTACGAGCAGTACTTC. It codes for CAWSVHDVSYEQYF. This sequence joins TRBV30 and TRBJ2-7; D remains ambiguous. V lost 0 bases, J lost 4 bases, and 13 bases lay in between. The CDR3 has 14 amino acids. Germline V gives CDR1 GTSNPN, CDR2 SVGIG (reference sequence).